The sequence of this TCR beta chain was determined in a study of blood T cell repertoires in COVID-19. Study at large: Specimens from acute and convalescent COVID-19 originated in the United States, Italy and Spain.

By share, this clone counts as medium-sized (0.01 to 0.1%). The CDR3 runs to 12 residues. CDR1 and CDR2 from the germline V gene are GTSNPN and SVGIG (reference sequence). V lost 1 base and J lost 9; bases outside the gene matches: 5. In the original processing: Estimation of nucleated cell counts relied on the amplification of reference gene primers. TCRdb's table, derived via immunoSEQ multiplex PCR, lists solely in-frame clones and lacks some. V and J calls plus clone size are reproduced from that table; the DNA served to infer D and trimming. This sample has under 80,000 clones, with 70% to 85% found just once.

The receptor was derived from a human donor in a cohort sampled during active COVID-19. Sequencing used peripheral blood. The rearrangement joins TRBV30 to TRBJ2-7; 8 bases match TRBD1. The chain's CDR3 is CAWSEQGVWQYF. CDR3 bases: TGTGCCTGGAGTGAACAGGGGGTTTGGCAGTACTTC.